Listed below are T cell receptor beta chains from one sample, sequenced in a study of patients and donors after allogeneic stem cell transplantation. TCRdb processed the RT-PCR reads anew with MiXCR; each CDR3 protein has one entry. The table lists roughly 230,000 distinct CDR3 sequences, less than 15% of them singletons, with 11% in the top ten. The sample comprised blood, either unsorted or a sorted T cell fraction (not recorded which). The receptors shown here come from a human donor who was either an allogeneic HSCT recipient or a stem cell or donor lymphocyte infusion donor (not recorded which). It is not recorded whose cells these are; they may come from a transplant donor. The CDR3 runs from the conserved cysteine through the conserved F or W.

v_gene,len,CDR3aa
TRBV7-2,13,CASTQGSGGTQYF
TRBV6-6,13,CASKGEVRETQYF
TRBV19,16,CASITSGQGGSQPQHF
TRBV6-1,13,CASTRDGNQPQHF
TRBV2,15,CASSEAPGTGNIQYF
TRBV18,13,CASSPFWNQPQHF
TRBV2,17,CASRRGRAVYSTDTQYF
TRBV7-2,15,CASSSTGERGQPQHF
TRBV12-3/TRBV12-4,13,CASSLGQGDEQYF
TRBV12-3/TRBV12-4,15,CASRLRGQSTDTQYF
TRBV20-1,13,CSARQIMNTEAFF
TRBV5-1,14,CASSLEGQVYGYTF
TRBV7-2,15,CASSIKIAGGRQQFF
TRBV5-4,16,CASSPDRGVFTDTQYF
TRBV6-5,16,CASSYSSGGSLYEQYF
TRBV20-1,16,CSARDPASGRAGEQYF
TRBV5-8,11,CASSLRKEAFF
TRBV24-1,12,CATSEQDYEQYF
TRBV6-2/TRBV6-3,14,CASNSGQGRVTQYF
TRBV2,15,CASSDWGQGLEKLFF